A single sample gave rise to the 14 T cell receptor beta chains below, sequenced in a study of blood T cell repertoires in COVID-19. TCRdb's copy holds only in-frame clones and misses some; the assay was immunoSEQ multiplex PCR. The sample records 200,000 to 250,000 clones, 87% being singletons. Sequencing was carried out using PBMCs or T cells enriched from blood (not recorded which). These receptors were collected from a man younger than 40 who had recovered from COVID-19.

This clone was seen only once. The V and J genes are TRBV6-1 and TRBJ2-1; D is perhaps TRBD1 (6 bases). Trimming shortened V by 4 bases and J by 0 bases, and 13 bases separated the two germline ends. The CDR3 extends over 16 amino acids. Germline assignment: CDR1 MNHNS and CDR2 SASEGT. CDR3 nucleotides: TGTGCCAGCAGTGGGGGGCGGAAGAGCTCCTACAATGAGCAGTTCTTC. It translates to CASSGGRKSSYNEQFF.

The genes are TRBV9 and TRBJ1-2, with 9 bases lining up with TRBD1. V lost 4 bases, J lost 4 bases, and 14 bases stayed unmatched. The germline V gene has CDR1 SGDLS and CDR2 YYNGEE. The CDR3 totals 17 residues. CDR3 nucleotide sequence: TGTGCCAGCAGCCCGACTCCGGGACAGGGAAGGACCTATGGCTACACCTTC. Protein: CASSPTPGQGRTYGYTF.

V usage is TRBV9 and J usage is TRBJ1-3, with 8 bases that match TRBD1. Germline V gene data show CDR1 as SGDLS and CDR2 as YYNGEE. The CDR3 length is 17 residues. Unmatched junction bases numbered 11, after V lost 3 bases and J lost 3 bases. The DNA for the CDR3 is TGTGCCAGCAGCGCCACGGACAGGGAGTATTTTGGAAACACCATATATTTT. Its translation is CASSATDREYFGNTIYF.

The chain employs TRBV3-1 (or the pseudogene TRBV3-2) and TRBJ2-2; 7 nucleotides align to TRBD2. Per the germline V gene, CDR1 is LGHDT and CDR2 is YNNKEL (reference sequence). This CDR3 is built from 16 residues. The J segment lost 5 bases and the V segment lost 4 bases, leaving 10 bases of the junction unmatched. The CDR3 region has the DNA TGTGCCAGCAGCCGCCTGGCCGGGGGGATTACCGGGGAGCTGTTTTTT. Translating gives CASSRLAGGITGELFF.

The CDR3 coding sequence is TGTGCCAGCACCCCTCTTAGCGGAAGCCTCTACGAGCAGTACTTC. This translates into CASTPLSGSLYEQYF. This sequence joins TRBV7-6 and TRBJ2-7; weak D call: TRBD2 (6 bases). The germline CDR1 and CDR2 sequences are SGHVS and FNYEAQ. V was trimmed by 7 bases and J by 3 bases, leaving 19 bases between them. The length of the CDR3 is 15 residues.

The CDR3 loop reads CASSPRDRGNSGNTIYF. The DNA for the CDR3 is TGTGCCAGCAGCCCTCGGGACAGGGGGAACTCTGGAAACACCATATATTTT. The chain has TRBV3-1 (or the pseudogene TRBV3-2) and TRBJ1-3; 11 nucleotides agree with TRBD1. CDR3 length: 17 residues. V dropped 4 bases and J dropped 0; count of bases not matched to a gene: 5. Per germline, CDR1 LGHDT and CDR2 YNNKEL (reference sequence).

The chain combines TRBV7-9 with TRBJ2-2; 9 nucleotides agree with TRBD1. The CDR3 runs 16 residues. CDR1 SEHNR and CDR2 FQNEAQ come from the germline V gene (reference sequence). With 5 bases clipped from V and 5 bases from J, the junction kept 9 bases outside the gene matches. The CDR3 DNA reads TGTGCCAGCAGCACCCGGGACAGGGCGTTAACCGGGGAGCTGTTTTTT. The encoded protein is CASSTRDRALTGELFF.

V gene TRBV5-1 combines with J gene TRBJ2-7, with TRBD1 identical over 9 bases. CDR3 length: 13 amino acids. J was trimmed by 4 bases and V by 4 bases; bases with no gene match: 3. CDR1 is SGHRS and CDR2 is YFSETQ in the germline V gene. As DNA, the CDR3 is TGCGCCAGCAGCCAGGACAGGGGATACGAGCAGTACTTC. This sequence encodes CASSQDRGYEQYF.

The table lists this clone with a count of one. The rearrangement joins TRBV30 to TRBJ1-2; a weak D match, TRBD1 (5 bases). CDR3 length equals 11 residues. V lost 4 bases and J lost 6, with 9 bases in between. The germline CDR1 and CDR2 sequences are GTSNPN and SVGIG (reference sequence). CDR3 protein: CAWIAGHGYTF. The CDR3 DNA sequence: TGTGCCTGGATCGCAGGGCATGGCTACACCTTC.

The chain couples TRBV19 to TRBJ1-5; unclear D gene. This CDR3 contains 15 residues. The V end was cut by 4 bases, the J end by 0 bases, with 10 bases between. Germline assignment: CDR1 LNHDA and CDR2 SQIVND (reference sequence). CDR3 DNA sequence: TGTGCCAGTAGTAGTAGTGGTAATAGCAATCAGCCCCAGCATTTT. It encodes CASSSSGNSNQPQHF.

The V call is TRBV28, the J call TRBJ1-1; D not resolved. The CDR3 runs 11 residues. Per germline, CDR1 MDHEN and CDR2 SYDVKM. The V end was cut by 7 bases, the J end by 3 bases, with 6 bases between. The CDR3 DNA follows: TGTGCCAGCACGTGGCACACTGAAGCTTTCTTT. Protein: CASTWHTEAFF.

The chain uses TRBV5-5 and TRBJ1-2; D unclear. The CDR3 has 12 amino acids. Trimming left V 4 bases short and J 0 bases short, with 4 bases between. Germline CDR1 and CDR2: SGHKS and YYEKEE (reference sequence). CDR3 sequence: CASSATNYGYTF. The CDR3 DNA reads as TGTGCCAGCAGCGCTACTAACTATGGCTACACCTTC.

The V and J genes are TRBV5-1 and TRBJ1-3; 9 bases agree with TRBD1. Germline assignment: CDR1 SGHRS and CDR2 YFSETQ. CDR3 length: 23 amino acids. V lost 0 bases, J lost 2 bases, and 24 bases stayed unmatched. For the CDR3, the DNA is TGCGCCAGCAGCTTGGAATCGCCGGTAACAGGGGGCGCGAAAGGTATTCCTGGAAACACCATATATTTT. Amino acid sequence: CASSLESPVTGGAKGIPGNTIYF.

The chain is built from TRBV7-2 and TRBJ2-1; maybe TRBD2 (6 bases). The CDR3 is 15 residues long. V gave up 5 bases and J gave up 0 bases, with 11 bases separating them. Per germline, CDR1 SGHTA and CDR2 FQGNSA. The CDR3 spells CASSTSRSSYNEQFF. Here the CDR3 DNA reads TGTGCCAGCAGCACTAGCAGGAGCTCCTACAATGAGCAGTTCTTC.